The 30 T cell receptor beta chains below all came from one sample that was sequenced in a study of cytomegalovirus exposure and HLA in healthy donors. 13 Jbeta primers and 60 Vbeta primers were used for the PCR. Libraries were prepared by immunoSEQ multiplex PCR; TCRdb keeps only in-frame clonotypes and omits some of them. This sample carries 150,000 to 200,000 clones, around 83% of them seen once, and the ten largest clones take approximately 6.5%. What was sequenced was PBMCs. Receptors were obtained from a man aged 45-65 years in good health and CMV-seropositive.

The rearrangement uses TRBV29-1 and TRBJ1-4, with D unresolved. Germline-derived CDR1 and CDR2 are SQVTM and ANQGSEA. V was shortened by 7 bases and J by 0 bases, with 15 bases between the two germline ends. The CDR3 has 15 residues. In DNA, the CDR3 is TGCAGCGCCCGAAGAAACGGTGCAACTAATGAAAAACTGTTTTTT. Its protein is CSARRNGATNEKLFF.

The chain has TRBV19 and TRBJ2-7, with 10 bases that match TRBD1. The CDR3 is made up of 12 amino acids. Germline-derived CDR1 and CDR2 are LNHDA and SQIVND (reference sequence). The J segment lost 10 bases and the V segment lost 3 bases, leaving 3 bases of the junction unmatched. In nucleotides, the CDR3 is TGTGCCAGTAGTATGGGACAGGGGCGACAGTACTTC. It specifies CASSMGQGRQYF. The full variable domain, in which reference TRBV19 and TRBJ2-7 provide the parts outside the CDR3, is DGGITQSPKYLFRKEGQNVTLSCEQNLNHDAMYWYRQDPGQGLRLIYYSQIVNDFQKGDIAEGYSVSREKKESFPLTVTSAQKNPTAFYLCASSMGQGRQYFGPGTRLTVT.

As concerns this clone: The sample holds other DNA sequences that translate to the same CDR3. The CDR3: CASSLDGGSYGYTF. The CDR3 nucleotides are TGCGCCAGCAGCTTGGATGGAGGGTCCTATGGCTACACCTTC. The chain joins TRBV5-1 to TRBJ1-2; D is unclear. Trimming stripped 0 bases from V and 4 bases from J, with 10 bases between. The CDR3 extends over 14 amino acids. The germline CDR1 and CDR2 sequences are SGHRS and YFSETQ.

The rearrangement links TRBV18 to TRBJ1-2; the match to TRBD1 covers 10 bases. The CDR3 is made up of 15 amino acids. V shed 6 bases and J 3 bases; nucleotides not matched to a gene: 7. The germline V gene encodes CDR1 KGHSH and CDR2 LQKENI. CDR3: CASSPGTGDDYGYTF. The CDR3 DNA follows: TGTGCCAGCTCCCCCGGGACAGGGGATGACTATGGCTACACCTTC.

The V and J genes are TRBV15 and TRBJ2-2; D is undetermined. This CDR3 region has 14 residues. The germline V gene has CDR1 LNHNV and CDR2 YYDKDF (reference sequence). Deletions cut 0 bases from V and 6 bases from J, with 8 bases between. The CDR3 nucleotides read TGTGCCACCAGCAGAGATTCGGTTCCCGGGGAGCTGTTTTTT. It encodes CATSRDSVPGELFF. Together with reference TRBV15 and TRBJ2-2, the CDR3 gives the full variable domain: DAMVIQNPRYQVTQFGKPVTLSCSQTLNHNVMYWYQQKSSQAPKLLFHYYDKDFNNEADTPDNFQSRRPNTSFCFLDIRSPGLGDTAMYLCATSRDSVPGELFFGEGSRLTVL.

This clone is a singleton in its sample. The chain joins TRBV5-6 to TRBJ1-3; D is perhaps TRBD1 (6 bases). The germline V gene encodes CDR1 SGHDT and CDR2 YYEEEE. The CDR3 runs to 15 residues. V was cut by 0 bases and J by 2 bases, with 9 bases left in between. The CDR3 DNA reads TGTGCCAGCAGCTTGGGGCAGGGGCCTGGAAACACCATATATTTT. Amino acid sequence: CASSLGQGPGNTIYF.

This chain uses TRBV4-2 with TRBJ2-3; 9 bases line up with TRBD2. The germline V gene encodes CDR1 LGHNA and CDR2 YNFKEQ. The CDR3 consists of 16 residues. Trimming cost V 4 bases and J 5 bases; bases outside gene matches: 10. CDR3 sequence reads: CASSLTVAGEGDTQYF. The CDR3 DNA is TGTGCCAGCAGCCTCACCGTAGCGGGAGAAGGAGATACGCAGTATTTT.

The V and J genes are TRBV7-9 and TRBJ1-1; unclear D gene. In germline, CDR1 is SEHNR, CDR2 FQNEAQ (reference sequence). The CDR3 contains 11 residues. V was clipped by 10 bases and J by 1 base, with 7 bases between them. CDR3 amino acids: CATTWNTEAFF. CDR3 bases: TGTGCCACTACTTGGAACACTGAAGCTTTCTTT.

This clone was recorded a few times. The V call is TRBV7-9, the J call TRBJ1-5; D perhaps matches TRBD1 (6 bases). V was shortened by 3 bases and J by 4 bases, with 10 bases between the two germline ends. The CDR3 runs 14 residues. Germline CDR1 reads SEHNR; CDR2 reads FQNEAQ (reference sequence). CDR3 sequence: CASSFDRLNQPQHF. CDR3 sequence (DNA): TGTGCCAGCAGCTTCGACAGGTTGAATCAGCCCCAGCATTTT.

V gene TRBV6-1 combines with J gene TRBJ2-7; 12 bases map to TRBD2. Germline V lookup: CDR1 MNHNS, CDR2 SASEGT. V was pared by 3 bases and J by 4 bases, with 1 base of the junction left unmatched. The length of the CDR3 is 14 residues. Written as DNA, the CDR3 is TGTGCCAGCAGTGAGACTAGCGGGAGTTACGAGCAGTACGTC. This sequence encodes CASSETSGSYEQYV.

The chain links TRBV19 to TRBJ1-1; D is perhaps TRBD1 (6 bases). Germline V lookup: CDR1 LNHDA, CDR2 SQIVND (reference sequence). The CDR3 loop spans 14 amino acids. The V and J ends lost 6 bases and 1 base respectively, with 12 bases between them. CDR3 in amino acids: CASRPGTPNTEAFF. In nucleotides, the CDR3 is TGTGCCAGTAGACCCGGGACACCGAACACTGAAGCTTTCTTT.

J is TRBJ1-2 and V is TRBV4-1; TRBD1 aligns across 8 bases. The ends lost 0 bases at V and 6 bases at J; junction bases unmatched: 18. Germline lookup yields CDR1 MGHRA and CDR2 YSYEKL. The CDR3 has 19 residues. The CDR3 loop reads CASSQDTEGWTGPADGYTF. The CDR3 DNA follows: TGCGCCAGCAGCCAAGATACAGAGGGGTGGACAGGGCCGGCAGATGGCTACACCTTC.

J is TRBJ2-1 and V is TRBV6-1; 11 bases fit TRBD2. Germline CDR1 MNHNS, CDR2 SASEGT. J gave up 3 bases and V 1 base, and 2 bases lay outside the gene matches. The CDR3 is made up of 16 amino acids. DNA of the CDR3: TGTGCCAGCAGTGAAGAACTAGCGGGGGTCTACAATGAGCAGTTCTTC. This codes for CASSEELAGVYNEQFF.

This clone was counted between two and nine times. V usage is TRBV15 and J usage is TRBJ1-5, with 7 bases that match TRBD1. Germline V lookup: CDR1 LNHNV, CDR2 YYDKDF (reference sequence). The CDR3 has 18 amino acids. V lost 4 bases and J lost 1; bases outside the gene matches: 13. CDR3 residues: CATSTSRGQGLSNQPQHF. The CDR3 DNA follows: TGTGCCACCAGCACCTCAAGGGGGCAGGGGTTGAGCAATCAGCCCCAGCATTTT.

The chain carries TRBV9 and TRBJ2-3; the D gene is possibly TRBD1 (5 bases). This CDR3 contains 11 residues. V was shortened by 8 bases and J by 11 bases, with 15 bases between the two germline ends. CDR1 and CDR2 (germline): SGDLS, YYNGEE. The CDR3 reads CASNLGPKQYF. CDR3 coding DNA: TGTGCCAGTAACCTGGGGCCGAAGCAGTATTTT.

The chain is built from TRBV19 and TRBJ2-5; maybe TRBD2 (6 bases). CDR1 and CDR2 from the germline V gene are LNHDA and SQIVND (reference sequence). V was shortened by 8 bases and J by 7 bases, with 11 bases between the two germline ends. This CDR3 has 11 residues. CDR3 region: CASFFGGTQYF. CDR3 DNA: TGTGCCAGTTTTTTCGGGGGGACCCAGTACTTC.

The V call is TRBV28, the J call TRBJ1-1, with 8 bases that match TRBD1. Per the germline V gene, CDR1 is MDHEN and CDR2 is SYDVKM. CDR3 length: 13 amino acids. Unmatched junction bases numbered 10, after V lost 9 bases and J lost 7 bases. This CDR3 is CASQQGGHSEAFF. In DNA, the CDR3 is TGTGCCAGTCAACAGGGGGGCCATAGTGAAGCTTTCTTT.

The chain has TRBV7-8 and TRBJ2-5, with TRBD1 matching 9 bases. The CDR3 totals 18 residues. CDR1 and CDR2 (germline): SGHVS, FQNEAQ. The junction had 21 bases not matched to a gene; V was cut back by 8 bases and J by 5 bases. The CDR3 nucleotides read TGTGCCAGCCGGGGCCTATCTTCCGGGACAGGGTTCTGGGAGACCCAGTACTTC. Translation: CASRGLSSGTGFWETQYF.

The table lists this clone with a few counts. The V call is TRBV7-3, the J call TRBJ2-5, with 8 bases fitting TRBD1. The CDR3 extends over 13 amino acids. Unmatched junction bases numbered 5, after V lost 5 bases and J lost 6 bases. Per germline, CDR1 SGHTA and CDR2 FQGTGA. This chain's CDR3 is CASSAGQGKTQYF. The CDR3 coding sequence is TGTGCCAGCAGCGCCGGACAGGGAAAGACCCAGTACTTC.

The V gene is TRBV4-1, the J gene TRBJ1-2; D possibly corresponds to TRBD1 (6 bases). This CDR3 has 18 amino acids. The V end was cut by 0 bases, the J end by 1 base, with 18 bases between. Germline V gene sequence: CDR1 MGHRA, CDR2 YSYEKL. CDR3 nucleotides: TGCGCCAGCAGCCAAGAGTGGGACAAGGATTGGGGTAACTATGGCTACACCTTC. Protein product: CASSQEWDKDWGNYGYTF.

The CDR3 region is CASAKRTGYNEQFF. CDR3 in DNA: TGTGCCAGCGCCAAGAGGACAGGGTACAATGAGCAGTTCTTC. This rearrangement joins TRBV6-5 to TRBJ2-1; TRBD1 matches at 8 bases. The CDR3 totals 14 residues. V shed 8 bases, J shed 4 bases, and the junction held 7 bases outside the gene matches. Germline lookup yields CDR1 MNHEY and CDR2 SVGAGI.

The rearrangement links TRBV5-1 to TRBJ2-7; TRBD2 aligns across 12 bases. V lost 3 bases, J lost 2 bases, and 0 bases stayed unmatched. CDR3 length equals 14 residues. Germline loops: CDR1 SGHRS, CDR2 YFSETQ. The CDR3 reads CASSSSGGAYEQYF. The CDR3 DNA is TGCGCCAGCAGCTCTAGCGGGGGGGCCTACGAGCAGTACTTC.

The genes are TRBV23-1 and TRBJ2-5; the match to TRBD1 covers 8 bases. With the DNA end fitting TRBJ2-7 better, the J assignment may be wrong. Being an ORF, TRBV23-1 has a function that is uncertain. The CDR3 is 15 residues long. The CDR3 loop is CASSRLRDRSYEQYF. CDR3 DNA sequence: TGCGCCAGCAGTCGCCTACGGGACAGGTCCTACGAGCAGTACTTC.

This chain joins TRBV10-2 and TRBJ1-1, with a possible D match to TRBD1 (6 bases). Trimming shortened V by 6 bases and J by 2 bases, and 13 bases separated the two germline ends. CDR3 size: 14 residues. CDR1 and CDR2 from the germline V gene are WSHSY and SAAADI. The CDR3 loop is CASSGRTDNTEAFF. CDR3 DNA: TGCGCCAGCAGCGGGAGGACAGATAACACTGAAGCTTTCTTT.

This rearrangement joins TRBV20-1 to TRBJ2-5, with D hard to call. Trimming removed 4 bases at V and 7 bases at J, with 7 bases between. CDR1 DFQATT and CDR2 SNEGSKA come from the germline V gene (reference sequence). CDR3 length: 10 residues. This chain's CDR3 is CSATSGTQYF. CDR3 DNA sequence: TGCAGTGCTACTTCCGGGACCCAGTACTTC.

This clone has a handful of counts. The J gene is TRBJ2-4, the V gene TRBV5-4, with 10 bases aligning to TRBD2. The ends lost 0 bases at V and 5 bases at J; junction bases unmatched: 5. CDR1 SGHNT and CDR2 YYREEE come from the germline V gene (reference sequence). The CDR3 sequence is 16 residues long. The CDR3 DNA is TGTGCCAGCAGCTTGGTGGGCGGACTAGCGGAAAACATTCAGTACTTC. Protein sequence: CASSLVGGLAENIQYF.

The chain recombines TRBV5-5 with TRBJ1-1; tentative D call: TRBD1 (5 bases). Germline CDR1 reads SGHKS; CDR2 reads YYEKEE (reference sequence). V was clipped by 2 bases and J by 1 base, with 12 bases between them. The CDR3 sequence is 15 residues long. The CDR3 reads CASSFQGGGNTEAFF. As DNA, the CDR3 is TGTGCCAGCAGCTTCCAGGGCGGGGGGAACACTGAAGCTTTCTTT.

Comment on this clone: At the DNA level, this CDR3 is encoded by other sequences in the same sample as well. The rearrangement joins TRBV5-1 to TRBJ2-1, with 13 bases identical to TRBD2. The V segment lost 4 bases and the J segment 7 bases; nucleotides outside the gene matches: 8. CDR1 and CDR2 (germline): SGHRS, YFSETQ. The CDR3 totals 16 residues. As DNA, the CDR3 is TGCGCCAGCAGCCTACTAGCGGGAGGGCCTCGAAATGAGCAGTTCTTC. It codes for CASSLLAGGPRNEQFF.

This chain connects TRBV6-6 to TRBJ1-4; 10 bases align to TRBD1. The V and J ends lost 6 bases and 8 bases, in that order; junction bases with no gene match: 6. From germline, CDR1 is MNHNY and CDR2 SVGAGI (reference sequence). The CDR3 contains 14 residues. The CDR3 nucleotides are TGTGCCAGCAGCCCAGACAGGGGGCGGGAAAAACTGTTTTTT. Translation gives CASSPDRGREKLFF.

The chain couples TRBV5-1 to TRBJ1-2, with 9 bases matching TRBD1. V was pared by 2 bases and J by 8 bases, with 7 bases of the junction left unmatched. This CDR3 has 14 residues. The V gene's germline CDR1 is SGHRS and CDR2 YFSETQ. This CDR3 reads CASSLSGQGGGYTF. In DNA, the CDR3 is TGCGCCAGCAGCTTATCGGGACAGGGTGGAGGCTACACCTTC.